The 13 T cell receptor beta chains below come from one sample, sequenced in a study of cytomegalovirus exposure and HLA in healthy donors. TCRdb keeps only in-frame clones here, not all; method: immunoSEQ multiplex PCR. The sample lists hundreds of thousands of clones, roughly 87% seen once, with around 11% in the top ten. Sequences were obtained from PBMCs. Receptors originate from a man aged 18-30 years in good health and CMV-seropositive.

The V call is TRBV18, the J call TRBJ2-7; D is perhaps TRBD2 (5 bases). This CDR3 is 14 amino acids long. Trimming stripped 3 bases from V and 1 base from J, with 10 bases between. CDR1 and CDR2 from the germline V gene are KGHSH and LQKENI. The DNA for the CDR3 is TGTGCCAGCTCACCGGGAAGGACTTCCTACGAGCAGTACTTC. It translates to CASSPGRTSYEQYF.

This chain joins TRBV25-1 and TRBJ2-5; D is undetermined. Germline-derived CDR1 and CDR2 are MGHDK and SYGVNS. The ends were cut back, 4 bases at V and 1 base at J, with 7 bases in the middle. The CDR3 runs to 13 residues. In nucleotides, the CDR3 is TGTGCCAGCAGTGGGAAAGCCCAAGAGACCCAGTACTTC. It is translated as CASSGKAQETQYF.

The chain employs TRBV27 and TRBJ2-2; 15 nucleotides line up with TRBD2. Unmatched junction bases numbered 3, after V lost 3 bases and J lost 7 bases. Germline CDR1 and CDR2: MNHEY and SMNVEV (reference sequence). The CDR3 loop spans 16 amino acids. In nucleotides, the CDR3 is TGTGCCAGCAGTTTGGGACTAGCGGGGGGTGGCGGGGAGCTGTTTTTT. As protein: CASSLGLAGGGGELFF.

The chain carries TRBV5-1 and TRBJ1-4; 9 bases map to TRBD1. This CDR3 spans 13 amino acids. CDR1 and CDR2 (germline): SGHRS, YFSETQ. With V trimmed by 5 bases and J by 7 bases, 3 bases remained unmatched. The CDR3 nucleotides are TGCGCCAGCAGGACAGGGGGGAGTGAAAAACTGTTTTTT. This encodes CASRTGGSEKLFF.

The rearrangement joins TRBV2 to TRBJ2-3; D gene uncertain. Trimming left V 6 bases short and J 0 bases short, with 10 bases between. Looked up from germline, CDR1 is SNHLY and CDR2 is FYNNEI. The CDR3 has 14 amino acids. CDR3 in amino acids: CASRLYLSTDTQYF. The DNA of the CDR3 is TGTGCCAGCAGACTATATCTCAGCACAGATACGCAGTATTTT.

The rearrangement uses TRBV12-2 and TRBJ2-1; the DNA was not compared with TRBD2, the D call given in the table. TRBV12-2 is a known pseudogene. The CDR3 is 18 residues long. The CDR3 sequence: CASRLEARGSGSYNEQFF. Written as DNA, the CDR3 is TGTGCAAGTCGCTTAGAAGCCCGGGGGAGTGGATCCTACAATGAGCAGTTCTTC.

The genes are TRBV7-6 and TRBJ1-1, with D perhaps matching TRBD1 (5 bases). Germline CDR1 SGHVS, CDR2 FNYEAQ. CDR3 length: 16 amino acids. Trimming left V 2 bases short and J 1 base short, with 14 bases between. The CDR3 sequence: CASSLNPSQGNTEAFF. The CDR3 nucleotides are TGTGCCAGCAGCTTAAATCCATCTCAGGGGAACACTGAAGCTTTCTTT. Full variable domain (missing parts from reference TRBV7-6 and TRBJ1-1): GAGVSQSPRYKVTKRGQDVALRCDPISGHVSLYWYRQALGQGPEFLTYFNYEAQQDKSGLPNDRFSAERPEGSISTLTIQRTEQRDSAMYRCASSLNPSQGNTEAFFGQGTRLTVV.

The chain combines TRBV27 with TRBJ1-4; a weak D match, TRBD1 (6 bases). This CDR3 comprises 14 residues. Germline values: CDR1 MNHEY, CDR2 SMNVEV (reference sequence). Trimming left V 6 bases short and J 0 bases short, with 8 bases between. CDR3 coding DNA: TGTGCCAGCAGGGGGGCAACAACTAATGAAAAACTGTTTTTT. It is translated as CASRGATTNEKLFF.

This chain uses TRBV7-2 with TRBJ2-7; 10 bases match TRBD2. The CDR3 is 14 amino acids. The V and J ends lost 5 bases and 3 bases, in that order; junction bases with no gene match: 4. Germline V gene lookup returns CDR1 SGHTA and CDR2 FQGNSA. CDR3 loop: CASSPRTSGYEQYF. The CDR3 DNA sequence: TGTGCCAGCAGCCCTCGGACTAGCGGCTACGAGCAGTACTTC.

This clone was seen a single time. The J gene is TRBJ1-1, the V gene TRBV19; 8 nucleotides line up with TRBD1. CDR3 length: 14 amino acids. After removal of 4 bases from V and 5 bases from J, the junction contained 6 bases not matched to a gene. Germline V gene data show CDR1 as LNHDA and CDR2 as SQIVND (reference sequence). The CDR3 protein is CASSTQTGATEAFF. CDR3 nucleotides: TGTGCCAGTAGTACCCAGACAGGGGCTACTGAAGCTTTCTTT.

The chain combines TRBV6-5 with TRBJ1-1; D gene unclear. V was pared by 0 bases and J by 7 bases, with 3 bases between. CDR1 and CDR2 (germline): MNHEY, SVGAGI. The CDR3 consists of 11 residues. The CDR3 region has the DNA TGTGCCAGCAGTTACTCTAGTGAAGCTTTCTTT. Translation: CASSYSSEAFF.

The gene calls are TRBV20-1 and TRBJ1-2; no reliable D call. The CDR3 contains 11 residues. From germline, CDR1 is DFQATT and CDR2 SNEGSKA (reference sequence). Deletions cut 2 bases from V and 7 bases from J, with 8 bases between. CDR3 sequence reads: CSARFSGGYTF. CDR3 nucleotide sequence: TGCAGTGCTAGATTTAGTGGTGGCTACACCTTC.

The V gene is TRBV19, the J gene TRBJ1-2; 7 bases line up with TRBD1. The CDR3 loop spans 13 amino acids. Per germline, CDR1 LNHDA and CDR2 SQIVND (reference sequence). V shed 5 bases and J 13 bases; nucleotides not matched to a gene: 13. This CDR3 reads CASSSDRDTLITF. The CDR3 nucleotides are TGTGCCAGTAGTTCCGACAGGGATACTCTCATCACCTTC.